The 27 T cell receptor beta chains below come from one sample, sequenced in a study of technical replicates of blood from a few donors. Profiling relied on immunoSEQ multiplex PCR, and the TCRdb table lists in-frame clones only, not all of them. Here the sample spans about 48,000 clones, about 94% being singletons. The source material was PBMCs. The receptor source for this set is a human donor in good health. Some clones in this sample may be carry-over from other donors' samples.

The chain is built from TRBV7-9 and TRBJ1-2; D call uncertain. Germline CDR1 and CDR2: SEHNR and FQNEAQ (reference sequence). The germline V and J ends were trimmed by 5 bases and 8 bases, with 12 bases remaining between them. This CDR3 is built from 12 residues. The CDR3, as DNA: TGTGCCAGCAGCCCAGAGCTGCGGGGCTACACCTTC. Its protein product is CASSPELRGYTF.

CDR3 region: CASSLGGVTNEKLFF. In nucleotides, the CDR3 is TGTGCCAGCAGCTTAGGGGGGGTAACTAATGAAAAACTGTTTTTT. This chain connects TRBV7-2 to TRBJ1-4, with D perhaps matching TRBD1 (5 bases). Between the trimmed V and J ends, which lost 1 base and 1 base, there was a span of 7 bases. This CDR3 contains 15 residues. Germline assignment: CDR1 SGHTA and CDR2 FQGNSA.

Remarks on this clone: At the DNA level, this CDR3 is encoded by other sequences in the same sample as well. This chain joins TRBV18 and TRBJ2-2; 7 bases line up with TRBD1. The junction had 0 bases not matched to a gene; V was cut back by 2 bases and J by 3 bases. The CDR3 is 14 amino acids. Germline values: CDR1 KGHSH, CDR2 LQKENI. DNA for the CDR3: TGTGCCAGCTCACCAACAGGGGACACCGGGGAGCTGTTTTTT. Translated: CASSPTGDTGELFF.

J is TRBJ1-3 and V is TRBV9; D may be TRBD1 (5 bases). The germline V gene encodes CDR1 SGDLS and CDR2 YYNGEE. V was shortened by 4 bases and J by 0 bases, with 11 bases between the two germline ends. The CDR3 length is 15 residues. Here the CDR3 reads CASSSRGNSGNTIYF. In DNA, the CDR3 is TGTGCCAGCAGCTCTCGGGGGAACTCTGGAAACACCATATATTTT.

The rearrangement links TRBV19 to TRBJ2-1; 14 bases are a match to TRBD2. The ends lost 4 bases at V and 8 bases at J; junction bases unmatched: 7. Germline V lookup: CDR1 LNHDA, CDR2 SQIVND (reference sequence). The CDR3 contains 16 residues. CDR3 bases: TGTGCCAGTAGTACCACCGGGACTAGCGGGAGATATGAGCAGTTCTTC. Translation gives CASSTTGTSGRYEQFF.

The chain links TRBV11-2 to TRBJ2-1; D gene uncertain. V was clipped by 4 bases and J by 5 bases, with 12 bases between them. This CDR3 spans 14 amino acids. Germline lookup yields CDR1 SGHAT and CDR2 FQNNGV. The CDR3 DNA sequence: TGTGCCAGCAGCTCGTGGCAGATGGACAATGAGCAGTTCTTC. Encoded protein: CASSSWQMDNEQFF.

V gene TRBV7-9 combines with J gene TRBJ1-1, with a weak D call TRBD1 (6 bases). This CDR3 has 16 residues. Trimming took off 5 bases at V and 0 bases at J, with 16 bases between the two ends. CDR1 and CDR2 from the germline V gene are SEHNR and FQNEAQ (reference sequence). In DNA, the CDR3 is TGTGCCAGCAGCCAAGACAGGTTAGGGGTGAACACTGAAGCTTTCTTT. Its translation: CASSQDRLGVNTEAFF. Based on the CDR3 plus reference TRBV7-9 and TRBJ1-1, the full variable domain is DTGVSQNPRHKITKRGQNVTFRCDPISEHNRLYWYRQTLGQGPEFLTYFQNEAQLEKSRLLSDRFSAERPKGSFSTLEIQRTEQGDSAMYLCASSQDRLGVNTEAFFGQGTRLTVV.

This chain connects TRBV4-3 to TRBJ1-6; 7 bases line up with TRBD1. Trimming at V came to 4 bases and at J to 6 bases, leaving 3 bases not matched to a gene. The germline V gene has CDR1 LGHNA and CDR2 YSLEER. The CDR3 loop spans 14 amino acids. The CDR3 bases are TGCGCCAGCAGCCTGGACAGGATTAATTCACCCCTCCACTTT. Translated: CASSLDRINSPLHF.

The chain joins TRBV29-1 to TRBJ2-1, with 7 positions matching TRBD1. Trimming cost V 5 bases and J 7 bases; bases outside gene matches: 8. The CDR3 is made up of 13 amino acids. CDR1 and CDR2 from the germline V gene are SQVTM and ANQGSEA. CDR3: CSVRRDSQNEQFF. The CDR3 DNA sequence: TGCAGCGTTCGCCGGGACAGCCAAAATGAGCAGTTCTTC.

This clone was picked up one time. The chain is built from TRBV7-2 and TRBJ1-2, with D uncertain. CDR3 size: 12 residues. Deletions cut 0 bases from V and 8 bases from J, with 7 bases between. Germline CDR1 SGHTA, CDR2 FQGNSA. CDR3: CASSLATRGYTF. The CDR3 nucleotides read TGTGCCAGCAGCTTAGCGACGAGGGGCTACACCTTC.

The chain uses TRBV19 and TRBJ2-1; 8 nucleotides align to TRBD1. Germline CDR1 and CDR2: LNHDA and SQIVND (reference sequence). Trimming at V came to 7 bases and at J to 1 base, leaving 6 bases not matched to a gene. This CDR3 has 15 residues. The CDR3 DNA reads as TGTGCCAGTACCTTCGGACAGGGATCCTACAATGAGCAGTTCTTC. It translates to CASTFGQGSYNEQFF.

The CDR3 protein is CASSLRTSGSSTQYF. The CDR3 DNA reads TGTGCCAGCAGCTTAAGGACTAGCGGGAGTTCTACGCAGTATTTT. The genes are TRBV7-3 and TRBJ2-3; 13 bases map to TRBD2. The V gene end was trimmed by 1 base and the J gene end by 8 bases; junction bases not matched to a gene: 3. The germline gives CDR1 SGHTA, CDR2 FQGTGA. This CDR3 region has 15 residues.

The gene calls are TRBV5-1 and TRBJ2-5; no firm D call. This CDR3 has 12 amino acids. V lost 5 bases, J lost 2 bases, and 7 bases lay in between. Germline lookup yields CDR1 SGHRS and CDR2 YFSETQ. The CDR3 bases are TGCGCCAGCAGACCGGGTCAAGAGACCCAGTACTTC. Translated: CASRPGQETQYF. The complete variable domain, with remaining parts taken from reference TRBV5-1 and TRBJ2-5, reads KAGVTQTPRYLIKTRGQQVTLSCSPISGHRSVSWYQQTPGQGLQFLFEYFSETQRNKGNFPGRFSGRQFSNSRSEMNVSTLELGDSALYLCASRPGQETQYFGPGTRLLVL.

This clone is judged medium-sized. The V and J genes are TRBV18 and TRBJ1-1; D possibly corresponds to TRBD1 (5 bases). CDR1 and CDR2 (germline): KGHSH, LQKENI. V was shortened by 1 base and J by 8 bases, with 8 bases between the two germline ends. CDR3 length equals 12 residues. CDR3 sequence (DNA): TGTGCCAGCTCACCACGGCAGGGAGAAGCTTTCTTT. This gives the protein CASSPRQGEAFF.

This clone was seen a single time. For the CDR3, the DNA is TGTGCCAGCAGCGTGACCGGGACTAGCGGTAACTACGAGCAGTACTTC. Amino acids: CASSVTGTSGNYEQYF. The V and J genes are TRBV9 and TRBJ2-7; 11 bases fit TRBD2. V shed 2 bases, J shed 3 bases, and the junction held 7 bases outside the gene matches. Germline V lookup: CDR1 SGDLS, CDR2 YYNGEE. The CDR3 length is 16 residues.

This chain uses TRBV5-6 with TRBJ2-3; 10 positions match TRBD2. The V gene end was trimmed by 5 bases and the J gene end by 5 bases; junction bases not matched to a gene: 14. The CDR3 is made up of 17 amino acids. Germline values: CDR1 SGHDT, CDR2 YYEEEE. The CDR3, as DNA: TGTGCCAGCAGTAATATAGGTGCTAGCGGGAGAGGAGATACGCAGTATTTT. This codes for CASSNIGASGRGDTQYF. Complete variable domain (other parts from reference TRBV5-6 and TRBJ2-3): DAGVTQSPTHLIKTRGQQVTLRCSPKSGHDTVSWYQQALGQGPQFIFQYYEEEERQRGNFPDRFSGHQFPNYSSELNVNALLLGDSALYLCASSNIGASGRGDTQYFGPGTRLTVL.

V is TRBV15 and J is TRBJ1-2; a weak D match, TRBD1 (5 bases). V lost 6 bases to trimming and J lost 5 bases, with 13 bases between them. This CDR3 contains 13 residues. Germline loops: CDR1 LNHNV, CDR2 YYDKDF (reference sequence). For the CDR3, the DNA is TGTGCCACCAGGGCGACAGCCGTATATGGCTACACCTTC. Protein sequence: CATRATAVYGYTF.

The rearrangement links TRBV7-7 to TRBJ2-7; tentatively, D is TRBD2 (5 bases). CDR1 and CDR2 (germline): SSHAT, FNYEAQ (reference sequence). The germline V and J ends were trimmed by 1 base and 1 base, with 11 bases remaining between them. The CDR3 contains 15 residues. CDR3 coding DNA: TGTGCCAGCAGCTTAGGTGTCGGGGTTTCCTACGAGCAGTACTTC. Protein: CASSLGVGVSYEQYF.

The chain carries TRBV30 and TRBJ1-1, with D uncertain. The germline gives CDR1 GTSNPN, CDR2 SVGIG (reference sequence). The CDR3 contains 13 residues. With 3 bases removed from V and 0 bases from J, the gap between germline ends came to 8 bases. In DNA, the CDR3 is TGTGCCTGGAGACGGAGCCTGAACACTGAAGCTTTCTTT. The encoded protein is CAWRRSLNTEAFF. Full variable domain (missing parts from reference TRBV30 and TRBJ1-1): SQTIHQWPATLVQPVGSPLSLECTVEGTSNPNLYWYRQAAGRGLQLLFYSVGIGQISSEVPQNLSASRPQDRQFILSSKKLLLSDSGFYLCAWRRSLNTEAFFGQGTRLTVV.

The chain joins TRBV29-1 to TRBJ2-3, with 9 bases identical to TRBD2. This CDR3 has 16 residues. Germline CDR1 and CDR2: SQVTM and ANQGSEA. V shed 7 bases and J 3 bases; nucleotides not matched to a gene: 14. This CDR3 reads CSAKILAGASTDTQYF. The CDR3 nucleotides are TGCAGCGCCAAGATATTAGCGGGAGCCAGTACAGATACGCAGTATTTT.

This clone showed up just once. The chain has TRBV2 and TRBJ2-7; 9 nucleotides match TRBD1. The CDR3 totals 16 residues. The junction had 16 bases not matched to a gene; V was cut back by 7 bases and J by 6 bases. Germline CDR1 is SNHLY and CDR2 is FYNNEI. DNA of the CDR3: TGTGCCAGCAAGCTTGTCGGACAGGGGCCACGTAGCGAGCAGTACTTC. This sequence encodes CASKLVGQGPRSEQYF.

On this clone: Other DNA sequences within the sample encode an identical CDR3. The genes are TRBV20-1 and TRBJ2-7; TRBD1 matches at 7 bases. The CDR3 is made up of 11 amino acids. CDR1 is DFQATT, CDR2 SNEGSKA, per germline (reference sequence). V was pared by 3 bases and J by 7 bases, with 3 bases of the junction left unmatched. CDR3 DNA sequence: TGCAGTGCTAGGGCAGGGGGTGAGCAGTACTTC. It yields the protein CSARAGGEQYF.

The chain uses TRBV19 and TRBJ2-7; D is ambiguous. Trimming removed 6 bases from V and 2 bases from J, with 5 bases in between. The germline CDR1 and CDR2 sequences are LNHDA and SQIVND (reference sequence). The CDR3 runs 11 residues. CDR3 coding DNA: TGTGCCAGTAGCACAGCCTACGAGCAGTACTTC. This translates into CASSTAYEQYF.

The sample holds one count of this clone. This sequence joins TRBV7-2 and TRBJ2-1; 7 bases are shared with TRBD2. Losses at the gene ends were 2 bases for V and 8 bases for J; bases not matched to a gene: 18. CDR3 length equals 18 residues. Germline lookup yields CDR1 SGHTA and CDR2 FQGNSA. CDR3 residues: CASSLRWGGRKFMDEQFF. The CDR3 coding sequence is TGTGCCAGCAGCTTAAGGTGGGGGGGACGCAAATTTATGGATGAGCAGTTCTTC. Combining the CDR3 with reference TRBV7-2 and TRBJ2-1 gives the whole variable domain GAGVSQSPSNKVTEKGKDVELRCDPISGHTALYWYRQSLGQGLEFLIYFQGNSAPDKSGLPSDRFSAERTGGSVSTLTIQRTQQEDSAVYLCASSLRWGGRKFMDEQFFGPGTRLTVL.

The gene calls are TRBV9 and TRBJ2-3; possible D gene TRBD2, 5 bases. The V and J ends lost 6 bases and 3 bases respectively, with 11 bases between them. The CDR3 loop spans 13 amino acids. CDR1 and CDR2 from the germline V gene are SGDLS and YYNGEE. The CDR3 loop is CASTKRLTDTQYF. As DNA, the CDR3 is TGTGCCAGCACTAAGCGGTTAACAGATACGCAGTATTTT.

The chain couples TRBV5-6 to TRBJ2-2; 7 bases agree with TRBD2. V lost 4 bases to trimming and J lost 4 bases; unmatched junction nucleotides: 4. The CDR3 runs 14 residues. CDR1 and CDR2 from the germline V gene are SGHDT and YYEEEE. CDR3 protein: CASSRGDGTGELFF. The CDR3 nucleotides read TGTGCCAGCAGCCGGGGGGACGGCACCGGGGAGCTGTTTTTT.

The chain recombines TRBV2 with TRBJ1-6; D possibly corresponds to TRBD1 (6 bases). Trimming took 6 bases from V and 4 from J, leaving 10 bases between them. The CDR3 consists of 14 residues. Germline-derived CDR1 and CDR2 are SNHLY and FYNNEI. The CDR3 region has the DNA TGTGCCAGCAGCGGAGGACAGTATAATTCACCCCTCCACTTT. It encodes CASSGGQYNSPLHF.